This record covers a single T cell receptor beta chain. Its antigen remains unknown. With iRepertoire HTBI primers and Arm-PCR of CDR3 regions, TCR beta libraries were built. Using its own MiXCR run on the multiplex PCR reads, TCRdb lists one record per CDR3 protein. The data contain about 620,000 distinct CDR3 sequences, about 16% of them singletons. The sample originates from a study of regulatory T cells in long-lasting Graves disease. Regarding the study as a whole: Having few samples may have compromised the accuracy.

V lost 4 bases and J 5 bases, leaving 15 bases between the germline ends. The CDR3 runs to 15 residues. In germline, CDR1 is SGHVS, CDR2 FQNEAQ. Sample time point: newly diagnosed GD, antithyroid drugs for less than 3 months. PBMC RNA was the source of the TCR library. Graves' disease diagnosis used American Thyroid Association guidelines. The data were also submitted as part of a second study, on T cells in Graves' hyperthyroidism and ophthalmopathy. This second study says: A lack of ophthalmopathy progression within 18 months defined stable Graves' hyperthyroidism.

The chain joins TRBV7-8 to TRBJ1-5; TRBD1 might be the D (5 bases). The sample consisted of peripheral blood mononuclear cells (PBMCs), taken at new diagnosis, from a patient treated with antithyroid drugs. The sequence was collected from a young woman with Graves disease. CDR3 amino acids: CASSYQSGGHQPQHF. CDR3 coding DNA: TGTGCCAGCAGCTATCAATCGGGGGGTCATCAGCCCCAGCATTTT.